This T cell receptor beta chain comes out of a study of sequential checkpoint blockade in melanoma. Method: immunoSEQ multiplex PCR; TCRdb's copy keeps in-frame clones and lacks some. Of under 7,000 clones detected, about 24% appear once; the ten largest clones hold more than 7.5%. Study observations and caveats: About 30 times likelier clinical benefit followed increased tumor T-cell fraction and clonality. T-cell fraction and clonality followed PD-L1 and CD8+ counts, not mutational load.

The treatment is: randomized to nivolumab then ipilimumab (arm A) or the reverse (arm B). The sample holds a few counts of this clone. Its antigen is currently unknown. V was pared by 0 bases and J by 2 bases, with 8 bases between. Looked up from germline, CDR1 is SGDLS and CDR2 is YYNGEE. The CDR3 extends over 14 amino acids. The sample consisted of tumor tissue (inferred from file names), taken from a patient given nivolumab and ipilimumab in sequence. The origin of this receptor is a human donor with melanoma. This rearrangement joins TRBV9 to TRBJ1-1; unclear D gene. The CDR3 coding sequence is TGTGCCAGCAGCGTAGCCCCCATAAACACTGAAGCTTTCTTT. This encodes CASSVAPINTEAFF.